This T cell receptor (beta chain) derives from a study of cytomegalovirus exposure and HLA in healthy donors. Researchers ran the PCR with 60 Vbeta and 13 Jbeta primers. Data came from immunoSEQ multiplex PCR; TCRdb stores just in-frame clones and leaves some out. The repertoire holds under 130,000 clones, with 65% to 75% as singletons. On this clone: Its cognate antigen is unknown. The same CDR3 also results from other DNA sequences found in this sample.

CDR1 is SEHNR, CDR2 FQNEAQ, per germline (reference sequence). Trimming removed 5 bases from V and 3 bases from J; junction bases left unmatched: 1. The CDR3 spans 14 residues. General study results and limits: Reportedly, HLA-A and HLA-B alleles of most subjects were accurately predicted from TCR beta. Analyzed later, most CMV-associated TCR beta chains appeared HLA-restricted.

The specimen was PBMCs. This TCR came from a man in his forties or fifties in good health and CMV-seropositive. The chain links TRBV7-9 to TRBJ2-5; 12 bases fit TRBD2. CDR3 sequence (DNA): TGTGCCAGCAGCCCTAGCGGGAGGGAAGAGACCCAGTACTTC. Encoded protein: CASSPSGREETQYF.